The T cell receptor beta chain described here comes from a study of memory CD4+ T cells and cytomegalovirus serostatus. This clone has a single count. This CDR3 has 14 residues. CDR1 is SGHNT, CDR2 YYREEE, per germline (reference sequence). Trimming shortened V by 4 bases and J by 0 bases, and 8 bases separated the two germline ends. The sort gate was single viable CD3+CD4+CD8-CD45RO+ cells for memory CD4+ T cells. The assay was immunoSEQ multiplex PCR, and TCRdb's table has in-frame clones only and misses some. The table includes around 88,000 clones, about four fifths detected once. This clonotype was obtained from an adult in good health and CMV-seropositive. This chain joins TRBV5-4 and TRBJ1-3, with D possibly TRBD1 on 5 matching bases. Material for sequencing was memory CD4+ T cells from blood. For the CDR3, the DNA is TGTGCCAGCAGCCAGGACATCTCTGGAAACACCATATATTTT. This translates into CASSQDISGNTIYF.